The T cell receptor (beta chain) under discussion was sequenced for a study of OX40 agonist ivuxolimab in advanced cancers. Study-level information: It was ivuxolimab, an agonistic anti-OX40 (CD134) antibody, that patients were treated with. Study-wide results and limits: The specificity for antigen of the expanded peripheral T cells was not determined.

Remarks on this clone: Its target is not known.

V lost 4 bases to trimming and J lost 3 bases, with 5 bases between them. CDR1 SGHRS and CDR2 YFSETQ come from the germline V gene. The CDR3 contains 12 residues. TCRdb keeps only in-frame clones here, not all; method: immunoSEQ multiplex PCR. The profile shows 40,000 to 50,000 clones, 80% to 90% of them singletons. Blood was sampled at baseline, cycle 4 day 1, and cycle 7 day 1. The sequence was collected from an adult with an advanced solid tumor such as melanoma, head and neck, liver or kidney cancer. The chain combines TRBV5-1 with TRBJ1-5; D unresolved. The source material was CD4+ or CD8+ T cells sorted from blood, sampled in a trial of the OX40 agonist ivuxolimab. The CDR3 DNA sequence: TGCGCCAGCAGCGTAGTCAATCAGCCCCAGCATTTT. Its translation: CASSVVNQPQHF.